Each of the 7 T cell receptor beta chains below was sequenced from the same sample in a study of identifying expanded T cells in peripheral blood. Using immunoSEQ multiplex PCR, the repertoire was profiled, and TCRdb retains in-frame clones only, with some absent. This repertoire shows 100,000 to 150,000 clones, around 88% found once; its top ten account for 7.5% to 9%. The sample was blood. These receptor sequences come from a person aged 18-70 years in good health.

This sequence joins TRBV28 and TRBJ1-2, with D tentatively TRBD1 (6 bases). The germline V gene encodes CDR1 MDHEN and CDR2 SYDVKM. V lost 8 bases and J lost 6, with 16 bases in between. The CDR3 totals 13 residues. The DNA of the CDR3 is TGTGCCAGCGCCAACCGGGACATTGATGGCTACACCTTC. It codes for CASANRDIDGYTF.

The chain employs TRBV6-6 and TRBJ2-7, with 8 positions matching TRBD1. The CDR3 spans 14 residues. Trimming at V came to 2 bases and at J to 7 bases, leaving 7 bases not matched to a gene. The germline CDR1 and CDR2 sequences are MNHNY and SVGAGI (reference sequence). The CDR3 is CASSYDRGSGEQYF. As DNA, the CDR3 is TGTGCCAGCAGTTACGACAGGGGATCAGGAGAGCAGTACTTC.

The V gene is TRBV7-2, the J gene TRBJ1-4; D is unclear. The V end was cut by 4 bases, the J end by 4 bases, with 7 bases between. Germline V gives CDR1 SGHTA, CDR2 FQGNSA. The CDR3 consists of 13 residues. The chain's CDR3 is CASSSYLNEKLFF. The CDR3 nucleotides are TGTGCCAGCAGCTCCTACCTTAATGAAAAACTGTTTTTT.

V and J are TRBV7-3 and TRBJ2-5; 8 bases are shared with TRBD1. Unmatched junction bases numbered 8, after V lost 5 bases and J lost 0 bases. CDR1 SGHTA and CDR2 FQGTGA come from the germline V gene. The CDR3 extends over 16 amino acids. The DNA for the CDR3 is TGTGCCAGCAGCCCCAATCTCAGGGGGCACCAAGAGACCCAGTACTTC. As protein: CASSPNLRGHQETQYF.

This clone is a singleton in its sample. The chain combines TRBV28 with TRBJ2-1; D unresolved. Germline lookup yields CDR1 MDHEN and CDR2 SYDVKM. The CDR3 contains 12 residues. The germline V and J ends were trimmed by 3 bases and 6 bases, with 6 bases remaining between them. CDR3 sequence: CASSFPPNEQFF. DNA of the CDR3: TGTGCCAGCAGTTTCCCCCCCAATGAGCAGTTCTTC.

V and J are TRBV25-1 and TRBJ2-1, with 7 bases lining up with TRBD2. J lost 0 bases, V lost 3 bases, and 8 bases had no gene match. The CDR3 is 17 residues long. Germline V gene sequence: CDR1 MGHDK, CDR2 SYGVNS. CDR3 coding DNA: TGTGCCAGCAGTGACCACCGGGACTATATCTCCTACAATGAGCAGTTCTTC. Translation: CASSDHRDYISYNEQFF.

The chain links TRBV5-1 to TRBJ2-3, with TRBD2 matching 8 bases. V dropped 5 bases and J dropped 2; count of bases not matched to a gene: 4. This CDR3 contains 14 residues. CDR1 is SGHRS and CDR2 is YFSETQ in the germline V gene. CDR3 in DNA: TGCGCCAGCAGTGGACTAGCAAACACAGATACGCAGTATTTT. Translated: CASSGLANTDTQYF.